These 21 T cell receptor beta chains came from one sample sequenced in a study of T cells in Graves' hyperthyroidism and ophthalmopathy. The CDR3 regions of TCR beta were amplified from RNA transcripts. First-round RT-PCR with HTBI primers amplified the TCR CDR3 region. TCRdb re-derived calls from the multiplex PCR reads in MiXCR, one entry per CDR3 protein. Seen here are more than 550,000 distinct CDR3 sequences, approximately 15% observed once, and the top ten hold roughly a sixth. Input material: blood. All receptors derive from a man aged 45-65 years with Graves' hyperthyroidism.

This clonotype was counted ten times or more. This rearrangement joins TRBV6-2 or TRBV6-3 to TRBJ2-7; D is uncertain. The CDR3 contains 15 residues. Per the germline V gene, CDR1 is MNHEY and CDR2 is SVGEGT. V lost 2 bases and J lost 6, with 17 bases in between. The CDR3: CASSYGGNHLSEQYF. Here the CDR3 DNA reads TGTGCCAGCAGTTACGGCGGTAACCACCTAAGCGAGCAGTACTTC.

There are many counts of this clonotype. The chain links TRBV3-1 to TRBJ2-2; 9 nucleotides agree with TRBD2. The length of the CDR3 is 16 residues. J lost 2 bases, V lost 4 bases, and 5 bases had no gene match. The germline V gene encodes CDR1 LGHDT and CDR2 YNNKEL (reference sequence). This chain's CDR3 is CASSRYGTSNTGELFF. CDR3 sequence (DNA): TGTGCCAGCAGCCGCTACGGGACTAGCAACACCGGGGAGCTGTTTTTT.

The chain combines TRBV29-1 with TRBJ2-1; TRBD2 might be the D (7 bases). V was shortened by 1 base and J by 9 bases, with 13 bases between the two germline ends. The CDR3 extends over 13 amino acids. Germline V gene sequence: CDR1 SQVTM, CDR2 ANQGSEA. CDR3 region: CSVEGGRGGEQFF. CDR3 bases: TGCAGCGTTGAAGGCGGGAGAGGGGGTGAGCAGTTCTTC.

This clonotype was recorded many times. The V and J genes are TRBV28 and TRBJ1-2; no clear D gene. The CDR3 length is 14 residues. Trimming left V 5 bases short and J 10 bases short, with 20 bases between. Germline CDR1 and CDR2: MDHEN and SYDVKM. The CDR3 DNA reads TGTGCCAGCAGTCCACCCCGACGGGGATCCGCCTACACCTTC. This encodes CASSPPRRGSAYTF.

The rearrangement links TRBV11-2 to TRBJ1-2; the D is unclear. The CDR3 has 13 amino acids. Germline V gene sequence: CDR1 SGHAT, CDR2 FQNNGV. Trimming took 2 bases from V and 1 from J, leaving 5 bases between them. The CDR3 DNA reads as TGTGCCAGCAGCTTACCTGATAACTATGGCTACACCTTC. It is translated as CASSLPDNYGYTF.

This clonotype was counted only a few times. This chain uses TRBV2 with TRBJ2-5; no firm D call. Trimming removed 7 bases from V and 5 bases from J, with 20 bases in between. The germline gives CDR1 SNHLY, CDR2 FYNNEI. This CDR3 contains 15 residues. This CDR3 reads CASMFTRSISETQYF. As DNA, the CDR3 is TGTGCCAGCATGTTTACACGATCCATCAGTGAGACCCAGTACTTC.

This rearrangement joins TRBV6-2 or TRBV6-3 to TRBJ2-3; 8 bases are shared with TRBD2. The ends lost 0 bases at V and 4 bases at J; junction bases unmatched: 9. The V gene's germline CDR1 is MNHEY and CDR2 SVGEGT. The CDR3 is 17 amino acids. CDR3 in amino acids: CASSYSMSGGDSDTQYF. In DNA form, the CDR3 reads TGTGCCAGCAGTTACTCGATGTCGGGAGGGGATTCAGATACGCAGTATTTT.

This clonotype was observed a few times. This chain uses TRBV2 with TRBJ2-7, with D perhaps TRBD1 (6 bases). Germline lookup yields CDR1 SNHLY and CDR2 FYNNEI. This CDR3 contains 14 residues. The V gene lost 4 bases and the J gene lost 2 bases, with 12 bases spanning the gap. The CDR3 here is CASSASRDTYEQYF. The CDR3 coding sequence is TGTGCCAGCAGTGCGAGCCGGGACACCTACGAGCAGTACTTC.

This clonotype was recorded once. This may be a read error: a much more frequent sequence differs by one nucleotide. The gene calls are TRBV24-1 and TRBJ1-1, with 7 nucleotides matching TRBD1. Trimming cost V 4 bases and J 12 bases; bases outside gene matches: 10. The CDR3 extends over 13 amino acids. Germline CDR1 is KGHDR and CDR2 is SFDVKD. The CDR3 loop is CATSERTGESPFF. The CDR3, as DNA: TGTGCCACCAGTGAGAGGACAGGTGAATCGCCTTTCTTT.

Concerning this clonotype: Its ends do not fully match the called genes, so a read error is possible. The chain links TRBV29-1 to TRBJ2-1; no definite D call. The length of the CDR3 is 12 residues. Germline CDR1 is SQVTM and CDR2 is ANQGSEA. In nucleotides, the CDR3 is TGCGGCGTTGATCCCGCGGCAAATGAGCAGTTCTTC. It specifies CGVDPAANEQFF.

This clonotype was seen repeatedly, ten times or more. The chain recombines TRBV28 with TRBJ1-4, with 8 nucleotides matching TRBD1. Per germline, CDR1 MDHEN and CDR2 SYDVKM. After removal of 4 bases from V and 7 bases from J, the junction contained 11 bases not matched to a gene. The CDR3 loop spans 16 amino acids. The DNA for the CDR3 is TGTGCCAGCAGTTCCCCCCGGACAGGGAAGAGTGAAAAACTGTTTTTT. Its translation: CASSSPRTGKSEKLFF. Full variable domain (rest looked up from reference TRBV28 and TRBJ1-4): DVKVTQSSRYLVKRTGEKVFLECVQDMDHENMFWYRQDPGLGLRLIYFSYDVKMKEKGDIPEGYSVSREKKERFSLILESASTNQTSMYLCASSSPRTGKSEKLFFGSGTQLSVL.

The rearrangement links TRBV20-1 to TRBJ2-2; 14 bases map to TRBD2. The J segment lost 8 bases and the V segment lost 5 bases, leaving 4 bases of the junction unmatched. This CDR3 region has 14 residues. Germline V gives CDR1 DFQATT, CDR2 SNEGSKA (reference sequence). This CDR3 reads CSAWGLAGDGELFF. Here the CDR3 DNA reads TGCAGTGCTTGGGGACTAGCGGGAGATGGGGAGCTGTTTTTT.

The chain is built from TRBV6-4 and TRBJ2-2; the match to TRBD1 covers 8 bases. This CDR3 has 16 residues. The germline gives CDR1 MRHNA, CDR2 SNTAGT. Trimming took 7 bases from V and 2 from J; bases not matched to a gene: 9. CDR3 loop: CASTPGQASNTGELFF. CDR3 bases: TGTGCCAGCACCCCGGGACAGGCATCCAACACCGGGGAGCTGTTTTTT.

The V gene is TRBV4-1, the J gene TRBJ2-5, with TRBD1 identical over 9 bases. The CDR3 is 17 residues long. The V gene's germline CDR1 is MGHRA and CDR2 YSYEKL. Unmatched junction bases numbered 13, after V lost 4 bases and J lost 4 bases. CDR3 DNA: TGCGCCAGCAGCCCGGGACAGGGAGCAGAATTGATAGAGACCCAGTACTTC. Protein product: CASSPGQGAELIETQYF.

This clonotype was seen ten or more times. This rearrangement joins TRBV29-1 to TRBJ1-5; perhaps TRBD1 as D (5 bases). CDR3 length: 14 residues. The germline gives CDR1 SQVTM, CDR2 ANQGSEA. V lost 6 bases to trimming and J lost 0 bases, with 12 bases between them. CDR3 DNA sequence: TGCAGCGTGGGACTAGGGGCTAGCAATCAGCCCCAGCATTTT. The encoded protein is CSVGLGASNQPQHF.

For this clonotype: A read error may explain this, as a much larger clone is one base away. The chain is built from TRBV19 and TRBJ1-1; 11 nucleotides match TRBD1. V gave up 3 bases and J gave up 6 bases; unmatched junction bases: 3. Germline loops: CDR1 LNHDA, CDR2 SQIVND (reference sequence). This CDR3 comprises 14 residues. In DNA, the CDR3 is TGTGCCAGTAGTATGGGACAGGGGGTCTCTGAAGCTTTCTTT. It translates to CASSMGQGVSEAFF.

This clonotype was recorded at least ten times. The chain recombines TRBV29-1 with TRBJ2-7; perhaps TRBD2 as D (6 bases). The germline CDR1 and CDR2 sequences are SQVTM and ANQGSEA. This CDR3 comprises 13 residues. The V gene lost 4 bases and the J gene lost 0 bases, with 10 bases spanning the gap. Here the CDR3 DNA reads TGCAGCGTTGCCGGAGGGACCTCCTACGAGCAGTACTTC. This codes for CSVAGGTSYEQYF.

The chain recombines TRBV5-8 with TRBJ2-5; TRBD1 matches 8 bases. In germline, CDR1 is SGHTS, CDR2 YDEGEE. V dropped 0 bases and J dropped 4; count of bases not matched to a gene: 11. This CDR3 comprises 17 residues. DNA for the CDR3: TGTGCCAGCAGCTTGGATGGTACAGGGGGTTTGGTAGAGACCCAGTACTTC. This codes for CASSLDGTGGLVETQYF.

This clonotype was detected ten times or more. This chain uses TRBV6-1 with TRBJ2-1; 9 bases fit TRBD2. J gave up 1 base and V 6 bases, and 7 bases lay outside the gene matches. The CDR3 has 16 residues. The germline V gene encodes CDR1 MNHNS and CDR2 SASEGT. The CDR3 nucleotides read TGTGCCAGCAGCAAAACTAGCGGGTATTCCTACAATGAGCAGTTCTTC. It encodes CASSKTSGYSYNEQFF.

This chain links TRBV29-1 with TRBJ2-1, with TRBD2 matching over 8 bases. Trimming took 6 bases from V and 8 from J; bases not matched to a gene: 9. Germline CDR1 SQVTM, CDR2 ANQGSEA. CDR3 size: 13 residues. The CDR3 nucleotides read TGCAGCGTGCTGGGACTAGGCTCTTATGAGCAGTTCTTC. This gives the protein CSVLGLGSYEQFF.

This clonotype was observed a handful of times. V usage is TRBV20-1 and J usage is TRBJ1-5, with TRBD1 matching 7 bases. Germline V gene lookup returns CDR1 DFQATT and CDR2 SNEGSKA (reference sequence). V gave up 3 bases and J gave up 7 bases; unmatched junction bases: 18. The CDR3 loop spans 17 amino acids. Written as DNA, the CDR3 is TGCAGTGCTAGTACGGGACCGACAGGGAGTTTTATCCAGCCCCAGCATTTT. It specifies CSASTGPTGSFIQPQHF.